Listed below are T cell receptor beta chains from one sample, sequenced in a study of spatial heterogeneity in lung cancer. MiXCR, run by TCRdb on the 5' RACE reads, gives a single entry per CDR3 protein. The profile covers roughly 110,000 distinct CDR3 sequences, with 9.5% to 14% appearing a single time and roughly 26% taken by the ten largest. Sequencing was performed on PBMCs, taken at follow-up. These receptors all stem from a female donor with early-stage non-small cell lung cancer. Both conserved end residues are part of each CDR3. D genes are given only for firm matches. Size tells how often a clone was seen (once, few, many) or the class of an expanded clone, and some rows leave it out.

clone_size: few; v_call: TRBV18; d_call: -; j_call: TRBJ2-7; cdr3_aa: CASSGQNSYEQYF; cdr3_nt: TGTGCCAGCTCAGGACAGAACTCCTACGAGCAGTACTTC
clone_size: few; v_call: TRBV15; d_call: -; j_call: TRBJ2-5; cdr3_aa: CATSRPSETQYF; cdr3_nt: TGTGCCACCAGCAGACCCTCAGAGACCCAGTACTTC
clone_size: few; v_call: TRBV7-2; d_call: -; j_call: TRBJ1-1; cdr3_aa: CASSLEIALVGTEAFF; cdr3_nt: TGTGCCAGCAGCTTAGAAATCGCCCTCGTTGGCACTGAAGCTTTCTTT
clone_size: -; v_call: TRBV7-2; d_call: TRBD2; j_call: TRBJ2-1; cdr3_aa: CASSLGSRLAVQFF; cdr3_nt: TGTGCCAGCAGCTTAGGATCAAGGCTAGCGGTGCAGTTCTTC
clone_size: many; v_call: TRBV29-1; d_call: TRBD1; j_call: TRBJ1-2; cdr3_aa: CSVTRGTLSLYGYTF; cdr3_nt: TGCAGCGTAACCAGGGGGACCCTCTCACTTTATGGCTACACCTTC
clone_size: few; v_call: TRBV6-1; d_call: -; j_call: TRBJ2-5; cdr3_aa: CASSELYKDQYF; cdr3_nt: TGTGCCAGCAGTGAACTTTATAAGGACCAGTACTTC
clone_size: few; v_call: TRBV20-1; d_call: TRBD1; j_call: TRBJ2-7; cdr3_aa: CSADPGQGLRNEQYF; cdr3_nt: TGCAGTGCTGACCCCGGACAGGGGCTTCGGAATGAGCAGTACTTC
clone_size: few; v_call: TRBV7-3; d_call: -; j_call: TRBJ2-3; cdr3_aa: CASSLRGSTRTDTQYF; cdr3_nt: TGTGCCAGCAGTCTTAGGGGGTCCACCCGCACAGATACGCAGTATTTT
clone_size: -; v_call: TRBV30; d_call: -; j_call: TRBJ2-3; cdr3_aa: CAWERTDTQCF; cdr3_nt: TGTGCCTGGGAGCGCACAGATACGCAGTGTTTT
clone_size: -; v_call: TRBV5-1; d_call: -; j_call: TRBJ2-5; cdr3_aa: CASSEGFQETQYF; cdr3_nt: TGCGCCAGCAGCGAAGGATTCCAAGAGACCCAGTACTTC
clone_size: few; v_call: TRBV12-3/TRBV12-4; d_call: -; j_call: TRBJ1-2; cdr3_aa: CASSPEFYGYTF; cdr3_nt: TGTGCCAGCAGCCCAGAATTCTATGGCTACACCTTC
clone_size: many; v_call: TRBV7-9; d_call: -; j_call: TRBJ1-5; cdr3_aa: CASSHRTTKGNQPQHF; cdr3_nt: TGTGCCAGCTCTCATCGGACAACCAAGGGCAATCAGCCCCAGCATTTT
clone_size: -; v_call: TRBV2; d_call: -; j_call: TRBJ1-5; cdr3_aa: CASRSPFRGLVGQPQHF; cdr3_nt: TGTGCCAGCAGATCGCCTTTCCGGGGGTTGGTTGGGCAGCCCCAGCATTTT
clone_size: many; v_call: TRBV11-3; d_call: TRBD2; j_call: TRBJ2-5; cdr3_aa: CASSSGLAGGETQYF; cdr3_nt: TGTGCCAGCAGCTCAGGACTAGCGGGAGGAGAGACCCAGTACTTC
clone_size: many; v_call: TRBV20-1; d_call: -; j_call: TRBJ2-3; cdr3_aa: CSAANPVQYF; cdr3_nt: TGCAGTGCTGCAAATCCTGTGCAGTATTTT
clone_size: many; v_call: TRBV20-1; d_call: TRBD2; j_call: TRBJ2-1; cdr3_aa: CSASLSGTSGRGHEQFF; cdr3_nt: TGCAGTGCTAGCCTTTCCGGGACTAGCGGGAGAGGGCATGAGCAGTTCTTC
clone_size: many; v_call: TRBV7-3; d_call: -; j_call: TRBJ2-1; cdr3_aa: CASSFLLTVPGQHEQFF; cdr3_nt: TGTGCCAGCAGCTTTTTACTTACAGTGCCGGGTCAGCATGAGCAGTTCTTC
clone_size: few; v_call: TRBV28; d_call: -; j_call: TRBJ2-7; cdr3_aa: CASSSNRALYEQYF; cdr3_nt: TGTGCCAGCAGTTCCAACAGGGCTCTCTACGAGCAGTACTTC
clone_size: -; v_call: TRBV12-3/TRBV12-4; d_call: -; j_call: TRBJ2-1; cdr3_aa: CASSSGEQFF; cdr3_nt: TGTGCCAGCAGTTCCGGTGAGCAGTTCTTC
clone_size: -; v_call: TRBV20-1; d_call: TRBD2; j_call: TRBJ2-1; cdr3_aa: CSARVRGRATNYNEQFF; cdr3_nt: TGCAGTGCTCGAGTGCGCGGGAGGGCCACTAACTACAATGAGCAGTTCTTC
clone_size: few; v_call: TRBV27; d_call: TRBD1; j_call: TRBJ2-1; cdr3_aa: CASSSGTDYNEQFF; cdr3_nt: TGTGCCAGCAGCTCCGGGACAGATTACAATGAGCAGTTCTTC
clone_size: -; v_call: TRBV24-1; d_call: TRBD2; j_call: TRBJ2-3; cdr3_aa: CATSRTSGSPDTQYF; cdr3_nt: TGTGCCACCAGCCGGACTAGCGGGAGTCCAGATACGCAGTATTTT
clone_size: many; v_call: TRBV27; d_call: -; j_call: TRBJ2-2; cdr3_aa: CASSLGRATGELFF; cdr3_nt: TGTGCCAGCAGTTTAGGTCGGGCCACCGGGGAGCTGTTTTTT
clone_size: few; v_call: TRBV3-1; d_call: -; j_call: TRBJ2-5; cdr3_aa: CASSHMGLAFKETQYF; cdr3_nt: TGTGCCAGCAGCCATATGGGGCTAGCGTTTAAAGAGACCCAGTACTTC
clone_size: -; v_call: TRBV29-1; d_call: TRBD2; j_call: TRBJ2-1; cdr3_aa: CSVEGVSGRGGNEQFF; cdr3_nt: TGCAGCGTTGAAGGGGTTAGCGGGAGAGGAGGCAATGAGCAGTTCTTC
clone_size: -; v_call: TRBV2; d_call: -; j_call: TRBJ2-2; cdr3_aa: CASSTGRGGTGELFF; cdr3_nt: TGTGCCAGCAGTACAGGGCGGGGTGGCACCGGGGAGCTGTTTTTT
clone_size: -; v_call: TRBV20-1; d_call: TRBD1; j_call: TRBJ2-1; cdr3_aa: CSAYDRGQFF; cdr3_nt: TGCAGTGCTTATGACAGGGGGCAGTTCTTC
clone_size: many; v_call: TRBV29-1; d_call: -; j_call: TRBJ1-1; cdr3_aa: CSVEGNPHGPGAEAFF; cdr3_nt: TGCAGCGTTGAAGGGAATCCTCATGGTCCGGGTGCTGAAGCTTTCTTT
clone_size: few; v_call: TRBV28; d_call: -; j_call: TRBJ2-7; cdr3_aa: CASSSEGRVTYEQYF; cdr3_nt: TGTGCCAGCTCTTCGGAGGGCAGGGTGACCTACGAGCAGTACTTC
clone_size: few; v_call: TRBV7-9; d_call: TRBD1; j_call: TRBJ1-2; cdr3_aa: CASSLGQGVTYGYTF; cdr3_nt: TGTGCCAGCAGCTTGGGACAGGGAGTCACATATGGCTACACCTTC
clone_size: few; v_call: TRBV9; d_call: -; j_call: TRBJ2-1; cdr3_aa: CASSVDRRPFYMNEQFF; cdr3_nt: TGTGCCAGCAGCGTAGACAGGCGTCCCTTTTATATGAATGAGCAGTTCTTC
clone_size: many; v_call: TRBV5-1; d_call: TRBD1; j_call: TRBJ1-4; cdr3_aa: CASSTGQGFEKLFF; cdr3_nt: TGCGCCAGCAGCACGGGACAGGGGTTTGAAAAACTGTTTTTT
clone_size: -; v_call: TRBV29-1; d_call: TRBD2; j_call: TRBJ2-1; cdr3_aa: CSALRVNIGLAGGINLGEQFF; cdr3_nt: TGCAGCGCCCTCAGAGTGAATATTGGACTAGCGGGAGGTATTAATCTAGGTGAGCAGTTCTTC
clone_size: -; v_call: TRBV11-1; d_call: TRBD1; j_call: TRBJ2-5; cdr3_aa: CASSPRDRANQETQYF; cdr3_nt: TGTGCCAGCAGCCCGAGGGACAGGGCAAACCAAGAGACCCAGTACTTC
clone_size: -; v_call: TRBV5-6; d_call: -; j_call: TRBJ1-1; cdr3_aa: CASSLFTVRTNTEAFF; cdr3_nt: TGTGCCAGCAGCTTGTTTACAGTAAGGACGAACACTGAAGCTTTCTTT
clone_size: few; v_call: TRBV12-3/TRBV12-4; d_call: -; j_call: TRBJ2-1; cdr3_aa: CAIGDTPLGEQFF; cdr3_nt: TGTGCCATTGGGGACACTCCTTTGGGTGAGCAGTTCTTC
clone_size: few; v_call: TRBV10-3; d_call: TRBD1; j_call: TRBJ1-1; cdr3_aa: CAIRGDYRGTEAFF; cdr3_nt: TGTGCCATCAGAGGGGATTACAGGGGAACTGAAGCTTTCTTT
clone_size: -; v_call: TRBV18; d_call: TRBD2; j_call: TRBJ2-1; cdr3_aa: CASSPPGGRAGNEQFF; cdr3_nt: TGTGCCAGCTCACCACCGGGAGGGAGGGCCGGCAATGAGCAGTTCTTC
clone_size: many; v_call: TRBV2; d_call: -; j_call: TRBJ1-2; cdr3_aa: CASSIDSNYGYTF; cdr3_nt: TGTGCCAGCAGCATAGACAGTAACTATGGCTACACCTTC
clone_size: many; v_call: TRBV19; d_call: TRBD1; j_call: TRBJ1-2; cdr3_aa: CASRQSGTGSTYGYTF; cdr3_nt: TGTGCCAGTAGGCAATCCGGGACAGGGTCCACCTATGGCTACACCTTC
clone_size: few; v_call: TRBV28; d_call: TRBD1; j_call: TRBJ2-2; cdr3_aa: CASSQDRVFAGGELFF; cdr3_nt: TGTGCCAGCAGTCAGGACAGGGTTTTTGCCGGCGGGGAGCTGTTTTTT
clone_size: few; v_call: TRBV29-1; d_call: TRBD1; j_call: TRBJ2-7; cdr3_aa: CSVERGFTGTDSYEQYF; cdr3_nt: TGCAGCGTTGAAAGGGGCTTTACCGGGACAGACTCCTACGAGCAGTACTTC
clone_size: few; v_call: TRBV29-1; d_call: TRBD2; j_call: TRBJ2-1; cdr3_aa: CSVSGLAGVNEQFF; cdr3_nt: TGCAGCGTTAGTGGGCTAGCGGGAGTCAATGAGCAGTTCTTC
clone_size: -; v_call: TRBV12-3/TRBV12-4; d_call: TRBD1; j_call: TRBJ2-2; cdr3_aa: CASRKTGGPGELFF; cdr3_nt: TGTGCCAGCAGAAAAACAGGGGGCCCCGGGGAGCTGTTTTTT
clone_size: many; v_call: TRBV7-9; d_call: -; j_call: TRBJ2-7; cdr3_aa: CAITYRGSEQYF; cdr3_nt: TGTGCCATCACTTATCGGGGGAGCGAGCAGTACTTC
clone_size: few; v_call: TRBV5-1; d_call: -; j_call: TRBJ2-2; cdr3_aa: CASSGTPNSNTGELFF; cdr3_nt: TGCGCCAGCAGCGGGACACCTAACTCTAACACCGGGGAGCTGTTTTTT
clone_size: -; v_call: TRBV4-3; d_call: -; j_call: TRBJ2-2; cdr3_aa: CASSQRDYPSGELFF; cdr3_nt: TGCGCCAGCAGCCAAAGAGACTACCCCAGCGGGGAGCTGTTTTTT
clone_size: few; v_call: TRBV25-1; d_call: TRBD2; j_call: TRBJ2-3; cdr3_aa: CASSNSGRLTDTQYF; cdr3_nt: TGTGCCAGCTCCAATAGCGGGAGGCTCACAGATACGCAGTATTTT
clone_size: many; v_call: TRBV4-1; d_call: -; j_call: TRBJ1-1; cdr3_aa: CASSQDAGNTEAFF; cdr3_nt: TGCGCCAGCAGCCAAGACGCAGGCAACACTGAAGCTTTCTTT
clone_size: -; v_call: TRBV20-1; d_call: -; j_call: TRBJ1-5; cdr3_aa: CSAKRGRIGNQPQHF; cdr3_nt: TGCAGTGCTAAAAGGGGCAGGATAGGCAATCAGCCCCAGCATTTT
clone_size: -; v_call: TRBV29-1; d_call: -; j_call: TRBJ2-3; cdr3_aa: CSVVGEASTDTQYF; cdr3_nt: TGCAGCGTTGTAGGTGAGGCTAGCACAGATACGCAGTATTTT
clone_size: few; v_call: TRBV7-9; d_call: -; j_call: TRBJ1-2; cdr3_aa: CASSSGAGGYTF; cdr3_nt: TGTGCCAGCAGTTCTGGGGCGGGAGGCTACACCTTC
clone_size: few; v_call: TRBV6-5; d_call: TRBD2; j_call: TRBJ2-1; cdr3_aa: CASRPRSSGTSGNNEQFF; cdr3_nt: TGTGCCAGCAGGCCGAGGAGTTCCGGGACTAGCGGAAACAATGAGCAGTTCTTC
clone_size: few; v_call: TRBV24-1; d_call: TRBD1; j_call: TRBJ2-3; cdr3_aa: CATSLRTGGSTDTQYF; cdr3_nt: TGTGCCACCAGTCTCCGGACAGGGGGTTCCACAGATACGCAGTATTTT